A single sample is the source of the 24 T cell receptor beta chains below, sequenced in a study of T cells in Graves' hyperthyroidism and ophthalmopathy (dated by TCRdb to between 2019 and 2020). Library preparation employed multiplex PCR. The sequencer was an Illumina HiSeq 2000. Amplification of TCR beta CDR3 regions was carried out from RNA transcripts. A first-round RT-PCR of the TCR CDR3 used the HTBI primer set with the Qiagen OneStep RT-PCR kit. TCRdb passed the public sequencing reads through fastp at Q25 and MiXCR, retaining productive beta sequences. CDR3 protein duplicates are merged, each entry listing the most common genes and DNA. The sample contains under 450,000 distinct CDR3 sequences, 15% to 17% of them found a single time. The ten largest clones represent roughly 14% of the sample. The sample comprised blood. These TCRs come from a woman aged 18-29 years with Graves' hyperthyroidism.

This clonotype showed up many times. The chain carries TRBV5-1 and TRBJ2-1; D is unclear. The CDR3 extends over 16 amino acids. V was clipped by 6 bases and J by 2 bases, with 18 bases between them. From germline, CDR1 is SGHRS and CDR2 YFSETQ. The CDR3 is CASKYRVEQTYNEQFF. CDR3 DNA sequence: TGCGCCAGCAAATATCGGGTCGAACAAACCTACAATGAGCAGTTCTTC.

A single count supports this clonotype. The chain links TRBV6-2 or TRBV6-3 to TRBJ2-2; 8 nucleotides line up with TRBD2. This CDR3 has 14 amino acids. V lost 5 bases and J lost 6; bases outside the gene matches: 5. Germline values: CDR1 MNHEY, CDR2 SVGEGT. CDR3 sequence (DNA): TGTGCCAGCAGTCCCGGGACTAGTCCCGGGGAGCTGTTTTTT. Translation: CASSPGTSPGELFF.

This clonotype was seen at least ten times. This chain connects TRBV5-1 to TRBJ2-7, with D hard to call. The germline CDR1 and CDR2 sequences are SGHRS and YFSETQ. Trimming took off 1 base at V and 2 bases at J, with 7 bases between the two ends. The CDR3 contains 13 residues. The CDR3 region is CASSLRVTYEQYF. DNA for the CDR3: TGCGCCAGCAGCTTGAGGGTCACCTACGAGCAGTACTTC.

This clonotype was recorded many times. The V call is TRBV6-2 or TRBV6-3, the J call TRBJ1-2, with 9 nucleotides matching TRBD1. Unmatched junction bases numbered 11, after V lost 6 bases and J lost 9 bases. CDR3 length: 14 amino acids. In germline, CDR1 is MNHEY, CDR2 SVGEGT. In DNA form, the CDR3 reads TGTGCCAGCAGACCTGGACAGGGGATTATTAGCTACACCTTC. Translation gives CASRPGQGIISYTF.

This clonotype was found many times. The chain is built from TRBV12-3 or TRBV12-4 and TRBJ1-5; D unclear. The V end was cut by 2 bases, the J end by 4 bases, with 3 bases between. CDR3 length: 12 residues. CDR3 coding DNA: TGTGCCAGCAGTTTAACGAATCAGCCCCAGCATTTT. Its translation is CASSLTNQPQHF.

This clonotype was seen only a few times. The chain joins TRBV9 to TRBJ2-7; 11 bases are a match to TRBD2. V was pared by 2 bases and J by 5 bases, with 6 bases of the junction left unmatched. The CDR3 is 15 residues long. Germline V gene sequence: CDR1 SGDLS, CDR2 YYNGEE. DNA of the CDR3: TGTGCCAGCAGCGTCGAGGGGACTAGCGGAAACGAGCAGTACTTC. Its translation is CASSVEGTSGNEQYF. Filled out from reference TRBV9 and TRBJ2-7, the complete variable domain reads DSGVTQTPKHLITATGQRVTLRCSPRSGDLSVYWYQQSLDQGLQFLIQYYNGEERAKGNILERFSAQQFPDLHSELNLSSLELGDSALYFCASSVEGTSGNEQYFGPGTRLTVT.

This clonotype was recorded at least ten times. The chain uses TRBV6-1 and TRBJ2-1; D gene unclear. The V and J ends lost 4 bases and 6 bases respectively, with 16 bases between them. Germline CDR1 MNHNS, CDR2 SASEGT. The CDR3 is made up of 15 amino acids. CDR3: CASSGWKGDINEQFF. CDR3 DNA sequence: TGTGCCAGCAGTGGGTGGAAGGGCGATATCAATGAGCAGTTCTTC.

This clonotype showed up many times. The rearrangement uses TRBV24-1 and TRBJ2-1; D may be TRBD2 (6 bases). The length of the CDR3 is 15 residues. Deletions cut 5 bases from V and 0 bases from J, with 10 bases between. CDR1 and CDR2 (germline): KGHDR, SFDVKD. CDR3 in DNA: TGTGCCACCAGTGGGCCCGGGGGCTCCTACAATGAGCAGTTCTTC. Translated: CATSGPGGSYNEQFF.

This clonotype occurred many times. V and J are TRBV7-2 and TRBJ2-2, with D perhaps matching TRBD1 or TRBD2 (6 bases each). CDR3 size: 17 residues. Trimming pared 0 bases from V and 6 bases from J, leaving 17 bases between. Germline V gene lookup returns CDR1 SGHTA and CDR2 FQGNSA. The DNA for the CDR3 is TGTGCCAGCAGCTTAGCGGTGGGGGGCGCTCAGTCCGGGGAGCTGTTTTTT. This translates into CASSLAVGGAQSGELFF.

The V call is TRBV7-3, the J call TRBJ2-5, with 9 bases identical to TRBD2. Germline V gene sequence: CDR1 SGHTA, CDR2 FQGTGA. The junction had 2 bases not matched to a gene; V was cut back by 2 bases and J by 4 bases. The CDR3 is 14 amino acids. In nucleotides, the CDR3 is TGTGCCAGCAGCTTAGCGGGGGGGGCAGAGACCCAGTACTTC. Protein product: CASSLAGGAETQYF.

In its sample, this clonotype was seen many times. The V gene is TRBV7-3, the J gene TRBJ2-7, with TRBD1 identical over 9 bases. In germline, CDR1 is SGHTA, CDR2 FQGTGA. V was clipped by 6 bases and J by 5 bases; unmatched bases: 5. This CDR3 comprises 13 residues. CDR3 in amino acids: CASSWDRDHEQYF. The CDR3 nucleotides are TGTGCCAGCAGTTGGGACAGGGACCACGAGCAGTACTTC.

This clonotype was seen many times. CDR3 loop: CASSSDRGVGNQPQHF. CDR3 coding DNA: TGTGCCAGCAGTTCGGACAGGGGAGTTGGCAATCAGCCCCAGCATTTT. The chain links TRBV28 to TRBJ1-5; the match to TRBD1 covers 9 bases. CDR1 MDHEN and CDR2 SYDVKM come from the germline V gene. V lost 4 bases and J lost 2; bases outside the gene matches: 6. This CDR3 has 16 amino acids.

This clonotype was found many times. The gene calls are TRBV2 and TRBJ2-1; 8 bases line up with TRBD2. V lost 4 bases, J lost 5 bases, and 10 bases stayed unmatched. The CDR3 runs to 16 residues. Germline V CDR1 and CDR2: SNHLY, FYNNEI. CDR3 DNA sequence: TGTGCCAGCAGTGCCCGAGCGGGAGAACGCCACAATGAGCAGTTCTTC. As protein: CASSARAGERHNEQFF.

This sequence joins TRBV7-2 and TRBJ1-5, with a possible D match to TRBD1 (5 bases). CDR1 and CDR2 from the germline V gene are SGHTA and FQGNSA. The V and J ends lost 3 bases and 3 bases respectively, with 9 bases between them. CDR3 length: 14 amino acids. CDR3 loop: CASSFRGNNQPQHF. In nucleotides, the CDR3 is TGTGCCAGCAGCTTCCGGGGGAACAATCAGCCCCAGCATTTT.

The V gene is TRBV9, the J gene TRBJ2-6; D is undetermined. Trimming left V 3 bases short and J 1 base short, with 17 bases between. Per the germline V gene, CDR1 is SGDLS and CDR2 is YYNGEE. CDR3 length: 18 amino acids. The CDR3: CASSGKSTDESGANVLTF. The CDR3 coding sequence is TGTGCCAGCAGCGGCAAGAGTACCGATGAATCTGGGGCCAACGTCCTGACTTTC. Combining the CDR3 with reference TRBV9 and TRBJ2-6 gives the whole variable domain DSGVTQTPKHLITATGQRVTLRCSPRSGDLSVYWYQQSLDQGLQFLIQYYNGEERAKGNILERFSAQQFPDLHSELNLSSLELGDSALYFCASSGKSTDESGANVLTFGAGSRLTVL.

This clonotype was seen more than once but under ten times. For the CDR3, the DNA is TGTGCCAGCAGCTTAGATCTGGGGGGAAACACCATATATTTT. Residues: CASSLDLGGNTIYF. The chain recombines TRBV11-2 with TRBJ1-3, with no clear D. The CDR3 covers 14 residues. V was shortened by 0 bases and J by 4 bases, with 7 bases between the two germline ends. Germline lookup yields CDR1 SGHAT and CDR2 FQNNGV.

This clonotype was detected ten times or more. V usage is TRBV28 and J usage is TRBJ1-1; a weak D match, TRBD1 (5 bases). V was trimmed by 7 bases and J by 10 bases, leaving 22 bases between them. CDR1 and CDR2 from the germline V gene are MDHEN and SYDVKM. There are 14 residues in the CDR3. The CDR3 region has the DNA TGTGCCAGCACCCTTGGCGTGGCAGGGACCGGAGCTTTCTTT. It specifies CASTLGVAGTGAFF.

The V call is TRBV4-3, the J call TRBJ1-2, with 7 bases identical to TRBD1. After removal of 0 bases from V and 3 bases from J, the junction contained 4 bases not matched to a gene. CDR1 and CDR2 from the germline V gene are LGHNA and YSLEER. The CDR3 totals 15 residues. For the CDR3, the DNA is TGCGCCAGCAGCCAAGAGACAGGGTTGGACTATGGCTACACCTTC. Amino acids: CASSQETGLDYGYTF.

This clonotype was recorded many times. The rearrangement joins TRBV28 to TRBJ2-2; D might be TRBD1 (7 bases). The germline V gene encodes CDR1 MDHEN and CDR2 SYDVKM. CDR3 size: 16 residues. Trimming cost V 11 bases and J 2 bases, with 21 bases left between them. In nucleotides, the CDR3 is TGTGCCGGGAGGAGAACGACAGGGATCAACACCGGGGAGCTGTTTTTT. The encoded protein is CAGRRTTGINTGELFF. Full variable domain (remainder filled in from reference TRBV28 and TRBJ2-2): DVKVTQSSRYLVKRTGEKVFLECVQDMDHENMFWYRQDPGLGLRLIYFSYDVKMKEKGDIPEGYSVSREKKERFSLILESASTNQTSMYLCAGRRTTGINTGELFFGEGSRLTVL.

Many counts were recorded for this clonotype. This chain joins TRBV18 and TRBJ2-7; D uncertain. The ends were cut back, 0 bases at V and 5 bases at J, with 8 bases in the middle. CDR3 size: 13 residues. Germline CDR1 is KGHSH and CDR2 is LQKENI. This CDR3 reads CASSPPGHHEQYF. CDR3 DNA sequence: TGTGCCAGCTCACCACCGGGCCACCACGAGCAGTACTTC.

CDR3 amino acids: CASSLEVGGGAWEQFF. The CDR3 DNA follows: TGTGCCAGCAGCTTAGAGGTTGGCGGGGGGGCCTGGGAGCAGTTCTTC. The J gene is TRBJ2-1, the V gene TRBV7-9; TRBD2 aligns across 9 bases. After removal of 1 base from V and 10 bases from J, the junction contained 11 bases not matched to a gene. Germline CDR1 is SEHNR and CDR2 is FQNEAQ (reference sequence). CDR3 length equals 16 residues. The entire variable domain, with the rest obtained from reference TRBV7-9 and TRBJ2-1, is as follows: DTGVSQNPRHKITKRGQNVTFRCDPISEHNRLYWYRQTLGQGPEFLTYFQNEAQLEKSRLLSDRFSAERPKGSFSTLEIQRTEQGDSAMYLCASSLEVGGGAWEQFFGPGTRLTVL.

This clonotype was recorded many times. The chain is built from TRBV7-2 and TRBJ2-1, with a tentative D call TRBD2 (5 bases). The V and J ends lost 1 base and 7 bases respectively, with 17 bases between them. Germline assignment: CDR1 SGHTA and CDR2 FQGNSA. There are 16 residues in the CDR3. The CDR3 DNA follows: TGTGCCAGCAGCTTAGGGGCCTATGAACGAGGGAATGAGCAGTTCTTC. Translated, it gives CASSLGAYERGNEQFF.

There are a few counts of this clonotype. The chain is built from TRBV5-1 and TRBJ2-6; D remains unclear. Germline lookup yields CDR1 SGHRS and CDR2 YFSETQ. Trimming took 1 base from V and 4 from J, leaving 9 bases between them. The CDR3 sequence is 15 residues long. CDR3 loop: CASSLWVGGANVLTF. CDR3 in DNA: TGCGCCAGCAGCTTGTGGGTCGGCGGGGCCAACGTCCTGACTTTC. The variable domain in full, with the rest retrieved from reference TRBV5-1 and TRBJ2-6, is KAGVTQTPRYLIKTRGQQVTLSCSPISGHRSVSWYQQTPGQGLQFLFEYFSETQRNKGNFPGRFSGRQFSNSRSEMNVSTLELGDSALYLCASSLWVGGANVLTFGAGSRLTVL.

The chain recombines TRBV20-1 with TRBJ2-4; 9 bases are a match to TRBD1. Unmatched junction bases numbered 6, after V lost 3 bases and J lost 6 bases. The CDR3 sequence is 14 residues long. The germline V gene has CDR1 DFQATT and CDR2 SNEGSKA (reference sequence). This CDR3 reads CSAREGQGRNIQYF. The DNA of the CDR3 is TGCAGTGCTAGGGAAGGACAGGGGAGAAACATTCAGTACTTC.